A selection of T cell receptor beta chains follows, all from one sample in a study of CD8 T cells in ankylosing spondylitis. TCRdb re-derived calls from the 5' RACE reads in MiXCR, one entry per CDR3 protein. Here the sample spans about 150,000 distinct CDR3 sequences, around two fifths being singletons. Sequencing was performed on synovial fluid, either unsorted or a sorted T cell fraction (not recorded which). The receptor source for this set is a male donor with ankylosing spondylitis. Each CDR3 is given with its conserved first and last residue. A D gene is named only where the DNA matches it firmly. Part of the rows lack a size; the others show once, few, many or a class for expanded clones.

CASSPWGSENTEAFF	TGTGCCAGCAGCCCCTGGGGCAGCGAGAACACTGAAGCTTTCTTT	few	TRBJ1-1	NA	TRBV7-9
CASSLASYSGRARCSF	TGTGCCAGCAGCTTGGCATCATACAGCGGGAGGGCTCGTTGCTCTTTC	few	TRBJ2-5	TRBD2	TRBV7-2
CASSLGQGVWETQYF	TGTGCCAGCAGTTTAGGGCAGGGGGTGTGGGAGACCCAGTACTTC	NA	TRBJ2-5	TRBD1	TRBV27
CASSQSGFYEQYF	TGTGCCAGCAGTCAGTCGGGGTTCTACGAGCAGTACTTC	NA	TRBJ2-7	NA	TRBV2
CASSSPRDYEQYF	TGTGCCAGCAGCTCCCCCCGGGATTACGAGCAGTACTTC	few	TRBJ2-7	NA	TRBV11-2
CASSLASTSGTYEQYF	TGTGCCAGCAGTTTAGCAAGCACTAGCGGGACCTACGAGCAGTACTTC	few	TRBJ2-7	TRBD2	TRBV28
CASSSGGVIDEQYF	TGTGCCAGCAGCTCAGGGGGTGTTATTGACGAGCAGTACTTC	few	TRBJ2-7	TRBD1	TRBV7-9
CAISDGSNYGYTF	TGTGCCATCAGTGACGGCAGTAACTATGGCTACACCTTC	many	TRBJ1-2	NA	TRBV10-3
CASSLASQYTEAFF	TGTGCCAGCAGTTTAGCGAGCCAGTACACTGAAGCTTTCTTT	few	TRBJ1-1	NA	TRBV12-3/TRBV12-4
CASSPRDKFSNQPQHF	TGTGCCAGCAGCCCCCGGGACAAGTTTAGCAATCAGCCCCAGCATTTT	NA	TRBJ1-5	NA	TRBV7-8
CASSPSGEETQYF	TGTGCCAGCAGCCCGAGCGGGGAAGAGACCCAGTACTTC	NA	TRBJ2-5	TRBD2	TRBV5-4
CASSPNLNLAGGSYEQYF	TGTGCCAGCAGCCCAAACCTGAACTTAGCGGGAGGTTCCTACGAGCAGTACTTC	NA	TRBJ2-7	TRBD2	TRBV4-2
CASSPRGWSDRGTEAFF	TGCGCCAGCAGCCCCAGAGGGTGGTCGGACCGAGGGACTGAAGCTTTCTTT	NA	TRBJ1-1	NA	TRBV4-1
CAWSVIWAINEQFF	TGTGCCTGGAGTGTAATTTGGGCTATCAATGAGCAGTTCTTC	NA	TRBJ2-1	NA	TRBV30
CASGAGAPNEQFF	TGTGCCAGCGGGGCGGGAGCCCCCAATGAGCAGTTCTTC	NA	TRBJ2-1	TRBD2	TRBV2
CASSYSPRGHRVF	TGTGCCAGCAGTTACTCGCCCAGGGGGCATAGGGTCTTC	NA	TRBJ2-1	TRBD1	TRBV6-2/TRBV6-3
CASTENTEAFF	TGTGCCAGCACGGAGAACACTGAAGCTTTCTTT	NA	TRBJ1-1	NA	TRBV2
CASSPRAGHNYGYTF	TGTGCCAGCAGCCCCCGGGCAGGCCACAACTATGGCTACACCTTC	few	TRBJ1-2	NA	TRBV7-2
CASSIRVLGTEAFF	TGCGCCAGCAGCATCAGGGTGCTCGGCACTGAAGCTTTCTTT	once	TRBJ1-1	NA	TRBV5-1
CSVATGTMGQGPYNEQFF	TGCAGCGTTGCTACAGGTACCATGGGACAGGGGCCCTACAATGAGCAGTTCTTC	NA	TRBJ2-1	TRBD1	TRBV29-1
CASSYGGGEPNTGELFF	TGTGCCAGCAGTTATGGGGGTGGAGAACCGAACACCGGGGAGCTGTTTTTT	NA	TRBJ2-2	NA	TRBV6-5
CASSLGSGVLQETQYF	TGTGCCAGCAGTTTAGGGAGCGGGGTTCTCCAAGAGACCCAGTACTTC	NA	TRBJ2-5	TRBD2	TRBV12-3/TRBV12-4
CSAGQGYGLFF	TGCAGTGCAGGACAGGGTTACGGGCTGTTTTTT	NA	TRBJ2-2	TRBD1	TRBV20-1
CASSLDPLGTGNEKLFF	TGTGCCAGCAGTTTAGATCCCCTAGGGACAGGGAACGAAAAACTGTTTTTT	many	TRBJ1-4	TRBD1	TRBV12-3/TRBV12-4